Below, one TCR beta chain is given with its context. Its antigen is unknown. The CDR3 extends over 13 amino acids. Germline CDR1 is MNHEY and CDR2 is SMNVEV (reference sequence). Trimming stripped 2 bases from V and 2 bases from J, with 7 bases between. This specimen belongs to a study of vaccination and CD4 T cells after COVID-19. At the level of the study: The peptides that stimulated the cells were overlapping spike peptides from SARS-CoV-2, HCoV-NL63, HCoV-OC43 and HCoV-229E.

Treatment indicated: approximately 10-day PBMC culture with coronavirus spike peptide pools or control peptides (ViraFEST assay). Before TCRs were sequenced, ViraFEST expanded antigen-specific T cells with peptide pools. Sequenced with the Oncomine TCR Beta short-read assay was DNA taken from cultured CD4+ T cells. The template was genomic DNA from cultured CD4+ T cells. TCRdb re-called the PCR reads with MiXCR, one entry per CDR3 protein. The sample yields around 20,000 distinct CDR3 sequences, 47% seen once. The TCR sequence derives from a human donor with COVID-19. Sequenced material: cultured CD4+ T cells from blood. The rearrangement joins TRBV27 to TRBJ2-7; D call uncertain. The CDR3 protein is CASSLGRTYEQYF. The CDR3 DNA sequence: TGTGCCAGCAGTTTAGGCAGGACCTACGAGCAGTACTTC.